Presented here are 20 T cell receptor beta chains from one specimen sequenced in a study of blood T cells in healthy people across ages. Then a second PCR, running about 6 to 12 cycles, was carried out with a sample-barcoded 5' primer and a J-beta primer mix. TCRdb used MiXCR to reprocess the 5' RACE reads, holding one entry per CDR3 protein. The table shows 710,000 or so distinct CDR3 sequences, with around 32% occurring only once. The sample consisted of blood. These TCRs come from a woman at least 80 years old in good health.

With regard to this clonotype: The junction departs from the called germline gene at one end, perhaps through a read error. The DNA for the CDR3 is TGTGCCAGCAGATCCACAGGGGGCTTTAACGAAAAACGGTTTTTT. Translating gives CASRSTGGFNEKRFF. J is TRBJ1-4 and V is TRBV5-8, with 9 positions matching TRBD1. The germline V gene has CDR1 SGHTS and CDR2 YDEGEE. This CDR3 comprises 15 residues.

This clonotype was seen many times. The rearrangement joins TRBV6-6 to TRBJ2-1; no clear D. The CDR3 is made up of 13 amino acids. V gave up 6 bases and J gave up 7 bases, with 13 bases separating them. Looked up from germline, CDR1 is MNHNY and CDR2 is SVGAGI (reference sequence). The CDR3 loop reads CASSLINQNEQFF. CDR3 in DNA: TGTGCCAGCAGCCTCATTAACCAGAATGAGCAGTTCTTC.

This clonotype has a count of ten or more. V and J are TRBV18 and TRBJ2-3; a weak D match, TRBD2 (5 bases). CDR3 length: 15 amino acids. Germline V CDR1 and CDR2: KGHSH, LQKENI. V gave up 3 bases and J gave up 2 bases, with 12 bases separating them. The CDR3 sequence is CASSPTGTTTDTQYF. The CDR3 DNA is TGTGCCAGCTCACCGACGGGAACCACCACAGATACGCAGTATTTT.

This sequence joins TRBV20-1 and TRBJ1-5, with 8 bases matching TRBD1. The CDR3 is 15 residues long. The V segment lost 0 bases and the J segment 7 bases; nucleotides outside the gene matches: 8. CDR1 is DFQATT, CDR2 SNEGSKA, per germline (reference sequence). The CDR3 DNA reads as TGCAGTGCTAGAGAACACCACACAGGGGGACAGCCCCAGCATTTT. Translation: CSAREHHTGGQPQHF.

This clonotype was detected a few times. Possible read error: a much larger clone is one base away. The chain uses TRBV6-5 and TRBJ2-1, with 11 bases lining up with TRBD2. The V and J ends lost 0 bases and 8 bases, in that order; junction bases with no gene match: 6. The CDR3 runs to 16 residues. The germline CDR1 and CDR2 sequences are MNHEY and SVGAGI. DNA of the CDR3: TGTGCCAGCAGTTACTCCAGACTAGCGGGGAGCCATGAGCAGTTCTTC. Translation: CASSYSRLAGSHEQFF.

This clonotype was counted many times. The chain combines TRBV20-1 with TRBJ2-5; 7 bases map to TRBD1. The CDR3 length is 14 residues. V lost 3 bases and J lost 3; bases outside the gene matches: 7. The germline gives CDR1 DFQATT, CDR2 SNEGSKA (reference sequence). CDR3 nucleotide sequence: TGCAGTGCTAGTAAAGGCGACAGGGAAGAGACCCAGTACTTC. The encoded protein is CSASKGDREETQYF.

This clonotype was seen ten or more times. This chain uses TRBV5-1 with TRBJ2-7; 12 bases align to TRBD1. This CDR3 comprises 15 residues. V trimming: 4 bases; J trimming: 4 bases; junction bases outside the gene matches: 6. Germline V lookup: CDR1 SGHRS, CDR2 YFSETQ. CDR3 DNA sequence: TGCGCCAGCAGCGCCGGGACAGGGGGCGCGTACGAGCAGTACTTC. This codes for CASSAGTGGAYEQYF.

As to this clonotype: A much larger clone lies a single base off, so this may be a read error. The chain uses TRBV20-1 and TRBJ2-1, with D perhaps being TRBD1 or TRBD2 (7 bases each). The CDR3 has 12 residues. V was shortened by 6 bases and J by 7 bases, with 13 bases between the two germline ends. CDR1 and CDR2 (germline): DFQATT, SNEGSKA (reference sequence). The CDR3 region has the DNA TGCAGTGCCAGGGGGGGGGGTAATGAGCAGTTCTTC. Translated: CSARGGGNEQFF.

This clonotype was detected ten times or more. This rearrangement joins TRBV18 to TRBJ1-5; perhaps TRBD1 as D (6 bases). Germline-derived CDR1 and CDR2 are KGHSH and LQKENI. V was cut by 5 bases and J by 0 bases, with 17 bases left in between. The CDR3 has 17 amino acids. In nucleotides, the CDR3 is TGTGCCAGCTCATCCAAGAGGGGGTCAGGTAGCAATCAGCCCCAGCATTTT. Protein sequence: CASSSKRGSGSNQPQHF.

Concerning this clonotype itself: At one end the junction does not follow the germline gene, possibly because of a read error. The CDR3 spells CASSQETQGVTGELCF. CDR3 in DNA: TGTGCCAGCAGCCAAGAAACACAGGGCGTCACCGGGGAGCTGTGTTTT. This sequence joins TRBV4-2 and TRBJ2-2; possible D gene TRBD1, 6 bases. Germline-derived CDR1 and CDR2 are LGHNA and YNFKEQ. The CDR3 spans 16 residues.

V and J are TRBV20-1 and TRBJ2-7; 11 bases align to TRBD2. The germline V gene has CDR1 DFQATT and CDR2 SNEGSKA (reference sequence). V was pared by 0 bases and J by 7 bases, with 8 bases of the junction left unmatched. The CDR3 is 15 residues long. The CDR3 protein is CSARDSGGARYEQYF. In DNA, the CDR3 is TGCAGTGCTAGAGATAGCGGGGGGGCCAGATATGAGCAGTACTTC.

This clonotype was recorded many times. J is TRBJ2-3 and V is TRBV2; D is unclear. The CDR3 length is 13 residues. The V end was cut by 9 bases, the J end by 2 bases, with 12 bases between. CDR1 is SNHLY and CDR2 is FYNNEI in the germline V gene. CDR3 protein: CASSLVTTDTQYF. Here the CDR3 DNA reads TGTGCCAGTTCCCTGGTTACCACAGATACGCAGTATTTT.

This clonotype has ten or more counts. This rearrangement joins TRBV5-1 to TRBJ2-3; D gene unclear. The length of the CDR3 is 14 residues. Germline lookup yields CDR1 SGHRS and CDR2 YFSETQ. Trimming shortened V by 4 bases and J by 0 bases, and 9 bases separated the two germline ends. This chain's CDR3 is CASSVQISTDTQYF. Written as DNA, the CDR3 is TGCGCCAGCAGCGTCCAGATTAGCACAGATACGCAGTATTTT.

In its sample, this clonotype was seen a few times. This chain links TRBV5-1 with TRBJ2-1; D may match TRBD1 or TRBD2 (5 bases each). The J call is in doubt because the DNA end fits TRBJ2-7 better. The CDR3 length is 15 residues. Germline V gene lookup returns CDR1 SGHRS and CDR2 YFSETQ. CDR3 DNA sequence: TGCGCCAGCAGCCCCGAGGGGTCCTCCTACAATGAGCAGTACTTC. It encodes CASSPEGSSYNEQYF.

In its sample, this clonotype was seen many times. V usage is TRBV4-1 and J usage is TRBJ2-5, with TRBD2 matching over 10 bases. The V gene end was trimmed by 3 bases and the J gene end by 6 bases; junction bases not matched to a gene: 4. From germline, CDR1 is MGHRA and CDR2 YSYEKL. CDR3 length: 14 residues. CDR3 protein: CASSQSGGAQTQYF. The CDR3 nucleotides are TGCGCCAGCAGCCAGAGCGGGGGGGCACAGACCCAGTACTTC.

This clonotype was seen ten or more times. CDR3 DNA: TGCAGTGCTTTCCGGGACAACTACGAGCAGTACTTC. Protein: CSAFRDNYEQYF. The chain couples TRBV20-1 to TRBJ2-7; D is perhaps TRBD1 (6 bases). Germline values: CDR1 DFQATT, CDR2 SNEGSKA (reference sequence). The CDR3 runs 12 residues. The V gene lost 5 bases and the J gene lost 3 bases, with 11 bases spanning the gap.

This clonotype has at least ten counts. This rearrangement joins TRBV28 to TRBJ2-7, with 12 bases that match TRBD2. CDR3 size: 15 residues. V lost 6 bases to trimming and J lost 5 bases; unmatched junction nucleotides: 8. Germline V gene data show CDR1 as MDHEN and CDR2 as SYDVKM. CDR3 sequence: CASRDSSGGANEQYF. The DNA of the CDR3 is TGTGCCAGCAGAGACTCTAGCGGGGGGGCCAACGAGCAGTACTTC.

The chain joins TRBV6-1 to TRBJ2-7; 9 nucleotides match TRBD2. This CDR3 region has 15 residues. The junction had 6 bases not matched to a gene; V was cut back by 6 bases and J by 0 bases. CDR1 and CDR2 (germline): MNHNS, SASEGT. CDR3 protein: CASRLRGGSSYEQYF. The CDR3 DNA sequence: TGTGCCAGCAGGCTGCGGGGGGGTAGCTCCTACGAGCAGTACTTC.

Only one count was recorded for this clonotype. A clone one base away is much larger, so this may be a read error. The chain links TRBV28 to TRBJ1-1; a possible D gene is TRBD1 (5 bases). The CDR3 runs to 14 residues. Germline CDR1 MDHEN, CDR2 SYDVKM. Trimming pared 3 bases from V and 12 bases from J, leaving 20 bases between. CDR3 region: CASSLGVVREGTFF. CDR3 sequence (DNA): TGTGCCAGCAGTTTGGGGGTTGTCCGGGAAGGGACTTTCTTT. Full variable domain (outside the CDR3, taken from reference TRBV28 and TRBJ1-1): DVKVTQSSRYLVKRTGEKVFLECVQDMDHENMFWYRQDPGLGLRLIYFSYDVKMKEKGDIPEGYSVSREKKERFSLILESASTNQTSMYLCASSLGVVREGTFFGQGTRLTVV.

In its sample, this clonotype was seen many times. CDR3 sequence: CASSSTSSYEQYF. CDR3 DNA sequence: TGTGCCAGCAGCTCGACCAGCTCCTACGAGCAGTACTTC. V gene TRBV5-4 combines with J gene TRBJ2-7; D is uncertain. Between the trimmed V and J ends, which lost 3 bases and 0 bases, there was a span of 7 bases. The germline V gene encodes CDR1 SGHNT and CDR2 YYREEE (reference sequence). The CDR3 runs 13 residues.